These 25 T cell receptor beta chains came from one sample sequenced in a study of CD8 T cells in ankylosing spondylitis. From the 5' RACE reads, TCRdb called clonotypes with MiXCR, one entry per CDR3 protein. Here the sample spans some 840,000 distinct CDR3 sequences, 10% to 15% being singletons. These TCRs' antigens remain unknown. Study conclusions and caveats: A TCR beta motif made of fewer than 10 highly homologous variants seemed typical of ankylosing spondylitis blood.

Specimen: blood, either unsorted or a sorted T cell fraction (not recorded which). Receptor source: a male donor with ankylosing spondylitis.

This chain uses TRBV6-6 with TRBJ2-7, with unresolved D. This CDR3 spans 13 amino acids. In germline, CDR1 is MNHNY, CDR2 SVGAGI (reference sequence). V lost 2 bases, J lost 3 bases, and 8 bases lay in between. The CDR3 sequence: CASSYTADYEQYF. CDR3 sequence (DNA): TGTGCCAGCAGTTACACGGCAGACTACGAGCAGTACTTC.

The chain carries TRBV20-1 and TRBJ2-7; possibly TRBD1 or TRBD2 for D (5 bases each). Trimming pared 4 bases from V and 1 base from J, leaving 8 bases between. The germline gives CDR1 DFQATT, CDR2 SNEGSKA (reference sequence). The CDR3 contains 12 residues. CDR3 DNA sequence: TGCAGTGCTACGAGGGGTTCCTACGAGCAGTACTTC. It translates to CSATRGSYEQYF.

The rearrangement links TRBV6-4 to TRBJ2-3; 7 nucleotides agree with TRBD1. CDR1 is MRHNA, CDR2 SNTAGT, per germline. V dropped 2 bases and J dropped 1; count of bases not matched to a gene: 3. The CDR3 has 15 residues. CDR3 residues: CASSDGTGGTDTQYF. The CDR3 coding sequence is TGTGCCAGCAGTGACGGAACAGGGGGCACAGATACGCAGTATTTT.

The CDR3 nucleotides read TGTGCCAGCAGCTTCGGGGGATTTGGAGATACGCAGTATTTT. Its protein is CASSFGGFGDTQYF. The chain uses TRBV7-3 and TRBJ2-3, with a tentative D call TRBD2 (6 bases). The CDR3 is 14 amino acids. The germline CDR1 and CDR2 sequences are SGHTA and FQGTGA. With 3 bases removed from V and 5 bases from J, the gap between germline ends came to 12 bases.

This clonotype was found many times. CDR3 in amino acids: CASSLVRGLAGGGLFF. CDR3 in DNA: TGTGCCAGCAGCTTAGTCAGGGGACTAGCGGGGGGAGGGTTGTTCTTC. The chain recombines TRBV7-2 with TRBJ2-1; 15 bases fit TRBD2. The CDR3 extends over 16 amino acids. The V gene end was trimmed by 1 base and the J gene end by 15 bases; junction bases not matched to a gene: 10. The V gene's germline CDR1 is SGHTA and CDR2 FQGNSA.

The gene calls are TRBV10-3 and TRBJ1-2; perhaps TRBD1 as D (5 bases). CDR3 length equals 17 residues. V dropped 3 bases and J dropped 4 bases, with 21 bases sitting between them. Germline lookup yields CDR1 ENHRY and CDR2 SYGVKD. CDR3 protein: CAISEPQFAGRRYGYTF. Here the CDR3 DNA reads TGTGCCATCAGTGAACCCCAATTCGCAGGGAGGCGCTATGGCTACACCTTC.

This clonotype has ten or more counts. The chain links TRBV10-3 to TRBJ2-3; D remains ambiguous. The CDR3 runs 13 residues. V gave up 5 bases and J gave up 0 bases, with 6 bases separating them. Germline CDR1 ENHRY, CDR2 SYGVKD. The CDR3 DNA follows: TGTGCCATCAGTCAGGAGAGCACAGATACGCAGTATTTT. Its protein is CAISQESTDTQYF.

Many counts were recorded for this clonotype. The rearrangement joins TRBV30 to TRBJ1-1; D is unclear. Germline CDR1 is GTSNPN and CDR2 is SVGIG (reference sequence). This CDR3 region has 13 residues. The V and J ends lost 1 base and 9 bases respectively, with 15 bases between them. This CDR3 is CAWSARREGQAFF. CDR3 bases: TGTGCCTGGAGTGCCCGGAGAGAGGGTCAAGCTTTCTTT.

This clonotype was found many times. The rearrangement links TRBV25-1 to TRBJ2-7; unclear D gene. Germline V gives CDR1 MGHDK, CDR2 SYGVNS. The CDR3 has 11 residues. The V end was cut by 5 bases, the J end by 6 bases, with 8 bases between. This CDR3 reads CASSYLREQYF. The CDR3 nucleotides read TGTGCCAGCAGTTATCTCCGCGAGCAGTACTTC.

This sequence joins TRBV6-5 and TRBJ2-1; no clear D gene. Trimming took 1 base from V and 4 from J, leaving 11 bases between them. Germline lookup yields CDR1 MNHEY and CDR2 SVGAGI. The CDR3 is 15 residues long. CDR3 nucleotides: TGTGCCAGCAGTTACTTAGGGCAGTTATACAATGAGCAGTTCTTC. Translated: CASSYLGQLYNEQFF.

This chain links TRBV4-3 with TRBJ2-1; TRBD2 agrees at 13 bases. Germline-derived CDR1 and CDR2 are LGHNA and YSLEER. The V and J ends lost 4 bases and 10 bases, in that order; junction bases with no gene match: 10. There are 16 residues in the CDR3. This CDR3 is CASSRRTSGRASEQFF. CDR3 bases: TGCGCCAGCAGCCGCCGTACTAGCGGGAGGGCCAGCGAGCAGTTCTTC.

The V call is TRBV20-1, the J call TRBJ2-7, with D possibly being TRBD2 (7 bases). Germline V gene data show CDR1 as DFQATT and CDR2 as SNEGSKA (reference sequence). The CDR3 covers 14 residues. The V gene lost 5 bases and the J gene lost 0 bases, with 14 bases spanning the gap. The CDR3 region is CSAPGGGYSYEQYF. CDR3 DNA sequence: TGCAGTGCTCCGGGGGGCGGGTACTCCTACGAGCAGTACTTC.

The chain uses TRBV20-1 and TRBJ1-1, with 7 bases that match TRBD1. CDR3 length equals 15 residues. The V gene's germline CDR1 is DFQATT and CDR2 SNEGSKA (reference sequence). V trimming: 0 bases; J trimming: 5 bases; junction bases outside the gene matches: 9. This chain's CDR3 is CSARDPGRGKTEAFF. In DNA form, the CDR3 reads TGCAGTGCTAGAGACCCCGGCAGGGGGAAAACTGAAGCTTTCTTT.

V and J are TRBV6-1 and TRBJ1-6, with D hard to call. Germline V gene data show CDR1 as MNHNS and CDR2 as SASEGT. Trimming cost V 5 bases and J 8 bases, with 13 bases left between them. The CDR3 contains 14 residues. For the CDR3, the DNA is TGTGCCAGCAGTCCCTGGAGAGTTGATTCACCCCTCCACTTT. It encodes CASSPWRVDSPLHF.

This clonotype was counted between two and nine times. The chain has TRBV6-2 or TRBV6-3 and TRBJ2-3; D possibly corresponds to TRBD2 (5 bases). Per the germline V gene, CDR1 is MNHEY and CDR2 is SVGEGT. V shed 5 bases and J shed 9 bases, with 18 bases lying between them. This CDR3 comprises 14 residues. As DNA, the CDR3 is TGTGCCAGCAGTCCCGCTAGCTACGACGCCACGCAGTATTTT. Translated: CASSPASYDATQYF.

This chain uses TRBV6-1 with TRBJ2-7; possible D gene TRBD1, 5 bases. Germline-derived CDR1 and CDR2 are MNHNS and SASEGT. The CDR3 sequence is 13 residues long. The V end lost 6 bases, the J end lost 3 bases, and 12 bases lay between the germline ends. For the CDR3, the DNA is TGTGCCAGCAGCACCAGGGATTACTACGAGCAGTACTTC. This sequence encodes CASSTRDYYEQYF.

This clonotype was counted at least ten times. This chain uses TRBV20-1 with TRBJ1-2; TRBD1 matches at 8 bases. Trimming removed 4 bases from V and 0 bases from J; junction bases left unmatched: 7. From germline, CDR1 is DFQATT and CDR2 SNEGSKA (reference sequence). This CDR3 has 15 residues. The CDR3 loop reads CSAINSGQANYGYTF. CDR3 DNA sequence: TGCAGTGCTATTAACTCGGGACAGGCTAACTATGGCTACACCTTC.

This clonotype was seen only a few times. The chain carries TRBV15 and TRBJ2-4; possible D gene TRBD2, 6 bases. The germline V gene has CDR1 LNHNV and CDR2 YYDKDF (reference sequence). Deletions cut 3 bases from V and 7 bases from J, with 13 bases between. The CDR3 is made up of 14 amino acids. DNA for the CDR3: TGTGCCACCAGCAGCCAAGCGGGTGGTAACATTCAGTACTTC. This codes for CATSSQAGGNIQYF.

J is TRBJ1-2 and V is TRBV12-3 or TRBV12-4; TRBD1 might be the D (5 bases). The CDR3 has 14 residues. V gave up 3 bases and J gave up 3 bases, with 11 bases separating them. The CDR3 DNA follows: TGTGCCAGCAGTTTCGTGGGGCTTGACTATGGCTACACCTTC. This sequence encodes CASSFVGLDYGYTF.

This clonotype turned up a few times. This chain links TRBV24-1 with TRBJ2-3, with TRBD2 as a possible D gene (6 bases). The CDR3 extends over 14 amino acids. Germline CDR1 and CDR2: KGHDR and SFDVKD. The ends were cut back, 4 bases at V and 4 bases at J, with 11 bases in the middle. CDR3 sequence (DNA): TGTGCCACCAGTGACCCGACTAGTCCAGATACGCAGTATTTT. Protein: CATSDPTSPDTQYF.

The gene calls are TRBV27 and TRBJ2-2; 12 nucleotides align to TRBD2. Germline V gives CDR1 MNHEY, CDR2 SMNVEV (reference sequence). The CDR3 length is 18 residues. V gave up 2 bases and J gave up 4 bases; unmatched junction bases: 8. This chain's CDR3 is CASSLTLPTSGSTGELFF. CDR3 in DNA: TGTGCCAGCAGTTTAACACTACCGACTAGCGGGAGCACCGGGGAGCTGTTTTTT.

Only a few counts were recorded for this clonotype. The CDR3 loop is CATSRDPLALQYF. The CDR3 DNA follows: TGTGCCACCAGCAGAGACCCTTTGGCGTTGCAGTACTTC. The chain joins TRBV15 to TRBJ2-7; D uncertain. CDR1 is LNHNV and CDR2 is YYDKDF in the germline V gene (reference sequence). The V gene lost 0 bases and the J gene lost 9 bases, with 12 bases spanning the gap. The CDR3 length is 13 residues.

The chain joins TRBV19 to TRBJ2-2; D is perhaps TRBD1 (6 bases). The germline V gene encodes CDR1 LNHDA and CDR2 SQIVND (reference sequence). The CDR3 length is 13 residues. Trimming took off 3 bases at V and 4 bases at J, with 6 bases between the two ends. CDR3: CASSMTGTGELFF. CDR3 in DNA: TGTGCCAGTAGTATGACAGGCACCGGGGAGCTGTTTTTT.

Ten or more counts support this clonotype. The chain uses TRBV18 and TRBJ1-1, with D uncertain. V was pared by 2 bases and J by 1 base, with 5 bases between. In germline, CDR1 is KGHSH, CDR2 LQKENI. The CDR3 has 13 residues. This CDR3 is CASSPTANTEAFF. CDR3 nucleotides: TGTGCCAGCTCACCAACCGCGAACACTGAAGCTTTCTTT. Full variable domain (remainder filled in from reference TRBV18 and TRBJ1-1): NAGVMQNPRHLVRRRGQEARLRCSPMKGHSHVYWYRQLPEEGLKFMVYLQKENIIDESGMPKERFSAEFPKEGPSILRIQQVVRGDSAAYFCASSPTANTEAFFGQGTRLTVV.

This clonotype has ten or more counts. This chain connects TRBV6-5 to TRBJ2-3; D is undetermined. The germline V gene encodes CDR1 MNHEY and CDR2 SVGAGI. V was trimmed by 0 bases and J by 0 bases, leaving 10 bases between them. This CDR3 region has 16 residues. The CDR3 coding sequence is TGTGCCAGCAGTTACTCGCGCAGATCTAGCACAGATACGCAGTATTTT. Encoded protein: CASSYSRRSSTDTQYF.